The 18 T cell receptor beta chains below all came from one sample that was sequenced in a study of Ad26.COV2.S vaccination and SARS-CoV-2 variants. As for treatment: 15 to 20 received Ad26.COV2.S at low or high dose, single or two shots; roughly 5 received placebo; per-sample allocation not given. It was on day 63 after the first vaccine or placebo injection that samples were taken. This table comes from immunoSEQ multiplex PCR, and its TCRdb copy is limited to in-frame clones, with some not included. Of around 300,000 clones in the sample, 85% to 90% were seen once. Sequences were derived from peripheral blood, sampled in a trial of Ad26.COV2.S vaccine versus placebo. The receptors here all came from a person aged 18 to 59 who received the Ad26.COV2.S COVID-19 vaccine or a placebo.

The chain combines TRBV2 with TRBJ1-1; D might be TRBD1 (6 bases). Germline values: CDR1 SNHLY, CDR2 FYNNEI. This CDR3 region has 12 residues. Trimming took 6 bases from V and 3 from J, leaving 8 bases between them. The chain's CDR3 is CASRTGYTEAFF. The DNA of the CDR3 is TGTGCCAGCAGAACAGGGTACACTGAAGCTTTCTTT.

This clone was seen many times. The V gene is TRBV7-8, the J gene TRBJ2-1; TRBD2 matches 9 bases. In germline, CDR1 is SGHVS, CDR2 FQNEAQ. Trimming cost V 3 bases and J 6 bases; bases outside gene matches: 3. This CDR3 region has 14 residues. CDR3 nucleotide sequence: TGTGCCAGCAGCTTTAGCGGGAGCGGCAATGAGCAGTTCTTC. This codes for CASSFSGSGNEQFF.

The V and J genes are TRBV19 and TRBJ2-7; tentatively, D is TRBD1 (5 bases). Trimming shortened V by 6 bases and J by 3 bases, and 6 bases separated the two germline ends. This CDR3 region has 11 residues. The V gene's germline CDR1 is LNHDA and CDR2 SQIVND (reference sequence). The CDR3 sequence is CASRQDYEQYF. CDR3 sequence (DNA): TGTGCCAGTAGACAGGACTACGAGCAGTACTTC.

The chain joins TRBV27 to TRBJ2-5, with D maybe TRBD1 (6 bases). The ends were cut back, 4 bases at V and 8 bases at J, with 26 bases in the middle. The CDR3 runs 17 residues. Germline lookup yields CDR1 MNHEY and CDR2 SMNVEV (reference sequence). CDR3 in DNA: TGTGCCAGCAGTTATACCCCGCGATTGGACAGACCACTAACCCAGTACTTC. Its translation: CASSYTPRLDRPLTQYF.

The chain has TRBV6-2 or TRBV6-3 and TRBJ2-3, with 10 bases that match TRBD1. Trimming cost V 2 bases and J 5 bases; bases outside gene matches: 7. Germline assignment: CDR1 MNHEY and CDR2 SVGEGT. The CDR3 loop spans 16 amino acids. In DNA form, the CDR3 reads TGTGCCAGCAGTTACGGGGGACAGGGGATGAGAGATACGCAGTATTTT. This sequence encodes CASSYGGQGMRDTQYF.

V usage is TRBV27 and J usage is TRBJ2-2; 13 bases fit TRBD2. J was trimmed by 0 bases and V by 7 bases; bases with no gene match: 8. This CDR3 spans 18 amino acids. Per the germline V gene, CDR1 is MNHEY and CDR2 is SMNVEV (reference sequence). DNA for the CDR3: TGTGCCAGCACCCGACTAGCGGGGGGCCTCGCGAACACCGGGGAGCTGTTTTTT. This codes for CASTRLAGGLANTGELFF.

V gene TRBV12-3 or TRBV12-4 combines with J gene TRBJ1-1; a weak D match, TRBD1 (6 bases). V lost 6 bases, J lost 3 bases, and 11 bases lay in between. This CDR3 has 13 residues. The CDR3 nucleotides read TGTGCCAGCAGCAAACAGGGTTACACTGAAGCTTTCTTT. Residues: CASSKQGYTEAFF.

The chain carries TRBV5-4 and TRBJ1-1; D not resolved. The CDR3 sequence is 17 residues long. The germline V and J ends were trimmed by 4 bases and 0 bases, with 19 bases remaining between them. Germline V lookup: CDR1 SGHNT, CDR2 YYREEE (reference sequence). CDR3 in DNA: TGTGCCAGCAGCGCGGCTCCGATGATGATACTGAACACTGAAGCTTTCTTT. This encodes CASSAAPMMILNTEAFF. Supplemented by reference TRBV5-4 and TRBJ1-1, the full variable domain reads ETGVTQSPTHLIKTRGQQVTLRCSSQSGHNTVSWYQQALGQGPQFIFQYYREEENGRGNFPPRFSGLQFPNYSSELNVNALELDDSALYLCASSAAPMMILNTEAFFGQGTRLTVV.

The chain joins TRBV2 to TRBJ2-1, with D uncertain. The V gene's germline CDR1 is SNHLY and CDR2 FYNNEI. This CDR3 has 15 residues. The V and J ends lost 6 bases and 9 bases respectively, with 21 bases between them. The chain's CDR3 is CASRWLGRTDGEQFF. CDR3 DNA: TGTGCCAGCAGGTGGTTGGGCAGAACTGACGGTGAGCAGTTCTTC.

The genes are TRBV5-1 and TRBJ2-1; D unclear. Germline-derived CDR1 and CDR2 are SGHRS and YFSETQ. This CDR3 is 16 amino acids long. The V end was cut by 0 bases, the J end by 0 bases, with 10 bases between. The CDR3 spells CASSLEAGSSYNEQFF. CDR3 DNA: TGCGCCAGCAGCTTGGAGGCAGGCAGCTCCTACAATGAGCAGTTCTTC. Looking up the rest from reference TRBV5-1 and TRBJ2-1 gives the full variable domain: KAGVTQTPRYLIKTRGQQVTLSCSPISGHRSVSWYQQTPGQGLQFLFEYFSETQRNKGNFPGRFSGRQFSNSRSEMNVSTLELGDSALYLCASSLEAGSSYNEQFFGPGTRLTVL.

The chain combines TRBV13 with TRBJ1-1; no definite D call. V shed 8 bases and J shed 0 bases, with 10 bases lying between them. Germline V gives CDR1 PRHDT, CDR2 FYEKMQ (reference sequence). The length of the CDR3 is 13 residues. The CDR3: CASCLSLNTEAFF. Here the CDR3 DNA reads TGTGCCAGCTGCCTCTCTCTGAACACTGAAGCTTTCTTT.

The rearrangement links TRBV7-9 to TRBJ2-4, with D perhaps matching TRBD1 (5 bases). This CDR3 has 15 residues. The germline V gene has CDR1 SEHNR and CDR2 FQNEAQ (reference sequence). V was pared by 4 bases and J by 7 bases, with 17 bases between. The CDR3 sequence: CASSSVLGSGNIQYF. The CDR3 nucleotides are TGTGCCAGCAGCTCCGTATTGGGGTCAGGGAACATTCAGTACTTC.

This clone was seen a single time. This chain joins TRBV6-2 or TRBV6-3 and TRBJ2-7, with 12 bases aligning to TRBD2. CDR3 size: 14 residues. CDR1 and CDR2 from the germline V gene are MNHEY and SVGEGT. V lost 7 bases and J lost 5; bases outside the gene matches: 6. CDR3 region: CASTPSGRGNEQYV. CDR3 DNA: TGTGCCAGCACCCCTAGCGGGAGGGGCAACGAGCAGTACGTC.

The chain employs TRBV12-3 or TRBV12-4 and TRBJ1-5, with 7 bases identical to TRBD1. This CDR3 has 13 residues. J lost 7 bases, V lost 3 bases, and 3 bases had no gene match. CDR3 region: CASSFHRGQPQHF. The CDR3 coding sequence is TGTGCCAGCAGTTTTCACAGGGGCCAGCCCCAGCATTTT.

This chain connects TRBV6-5 to TRBJ1-1, with D perhaps TRBD1 (6 bases). Per germline, CDR1 MNHEY and CDR2 SVGAGI. The V end was cut by 6 bases, the J end by 7 bases, with 18 bases between. There are 14 residues in the CDR3. The CDR3 DNA reads as TGTGCCAGCAGCTTCTACAGGGAAATGGGTGAAGCTTTCTTT. Its protein product is CASSFYREMGEAFF.

This chain joins TRBV7-8 and TRBJ2-1, with D tentatively TRBD2 (5 bases). CDR1 and CDR2 (germline): SGHVS, FQNEAQ. The CDR3 is 14 amino acids. Trimming pared 5 bases from V and 6 bases from J, leaving 14 bases between. As DNA, the CDR3 is TGTGCCAGCAGCCCCGGACTTAGCGTCAATGAGCAGTTCTTC. It encodes CASSPGLSVNEQFF.

The chain joins TRBV6-5 to TRBJ2-1; no definite D call. CDR1 is MNHEY and CDR2 is SVGAGI in the germline V gene. Trimming removed 0 bases from V and 8 bases from J, with 11 bases in between. The CDR3 is made up of 14 amino acids. In DNA, the CDR3 is TGTGCCAGCAGTTACTCGCCCCTTTTTGATGAGCAGTTCTTC. This sequence encodes CASSYSPLFDEQFF.

The chain employs TRBV6-2 or TRBV6-3 and TRBJ2-2; D gene unclear. Germline V gives CDR1 MNHEY, CDR2 SVGEGT. The CDR3 has 14 amino acids. V lost 0 bases, J lost 5 bases, and 7 bases lay in between. The CDR3, as DNA: TGTGCCAGCAGTTACTCCCCCAGGACCGGGGAGCTGTTTTTT. The encoded protein is CASSYSPRTGELFF.